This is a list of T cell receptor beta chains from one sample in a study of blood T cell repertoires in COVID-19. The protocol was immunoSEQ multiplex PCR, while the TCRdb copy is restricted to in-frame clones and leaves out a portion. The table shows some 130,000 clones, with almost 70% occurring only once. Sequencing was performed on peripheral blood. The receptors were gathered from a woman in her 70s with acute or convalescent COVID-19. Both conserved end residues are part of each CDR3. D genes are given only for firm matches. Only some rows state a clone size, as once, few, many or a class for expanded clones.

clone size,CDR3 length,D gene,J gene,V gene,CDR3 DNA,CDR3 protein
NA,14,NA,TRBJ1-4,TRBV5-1,TGCGCCAGCAGCTTGGGCGGGGGTTCTGAAAAACTGTTTTTT,CASSLGGGSEKLFF
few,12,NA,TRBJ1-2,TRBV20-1,TGCAGTGCTAGTTTAGGGGCCCAAGGCTACACCTTC,CSASLGAQGYTF
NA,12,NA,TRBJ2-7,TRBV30,TGTGCCTGGAGTGACTCGTCCTACGAGCAGTACTTC,CAWSDSSYEQYF
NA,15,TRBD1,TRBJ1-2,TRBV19,TGTGCCAGTAGTACTACAGGGGCGGCTAACTATGGCTACACCTTC,CASSTTGAANYGYTF
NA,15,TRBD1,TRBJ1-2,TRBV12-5,TGTGCTAGTGGTTTGGAAGCAGGGGGCAGCTATGGCTACACCTTC,CASGLEAGGSYGYTF
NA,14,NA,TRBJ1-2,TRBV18,TGTGCCAGCTCACCACCGGGGGACATATATGGCTACACCTTC,CASSPPGDIYGYTF
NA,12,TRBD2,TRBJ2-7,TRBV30,TGTGCCTTTAGCGGGAGTAGGTACGAGCAGTACTTC,CAFSGSRYEQYF
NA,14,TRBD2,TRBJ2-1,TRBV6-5,TGTGCCAGCAGTTGGGGCGGGAGTAGGGATGAGCAGTTCTTC,CASSWGGSRDEQFF
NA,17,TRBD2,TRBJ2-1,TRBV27,TGTGCCAGCAGTCCCCGGACTAGCGGGATCTCCTACAATGAGCAGTTCTTC,CASSPRTSGISYNEQFF
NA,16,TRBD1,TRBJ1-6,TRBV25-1,TGTGCCAGCAGTGAAAGAGTCAGGGGGCGCAGATCACCCCTCCACTTT,CASSERVRGRRSPLHF
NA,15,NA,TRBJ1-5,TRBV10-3,TGTGCCATCAGTGACGTGGGGGGAGGCAATCAGCCCCAGCATTTT,CAISDVGGGNQPQHF
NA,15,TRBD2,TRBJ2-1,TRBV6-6,TGTGCCAGCGGGATAAGACTAGCGGGAAGGGGTGAGCAGTTCTTC,CASGIRLAGRGEQFF
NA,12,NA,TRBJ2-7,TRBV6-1,TGTGCCAGCAGTGAAGGAGTGTATGGGCAGTACTTC,CASSEGVYGQYF
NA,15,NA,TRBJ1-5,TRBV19,TGTGCCAGTAGTGGGGGACACCATAGCAATCAGCCCCAGCATTTT,CASSGGHHSNQPQHF
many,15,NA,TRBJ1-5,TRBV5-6,TGTGCCAGCAGCTTTAGGAGTTATAGCAATCAGCCCCAGCATTTT,CASSFRSYSNQPQHF
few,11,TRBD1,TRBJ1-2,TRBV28,TGTGCCAGCAGCACAGGGGTAAGCTACACCTTC,CASSTGVSYTF